This T cell receptor beta chain was sequenced during a study of blood T cell repertoires in COVID-19. For the study at large: Acute-phase and convalescent COVID-19 samples originated in the United States, Italy and Spain.

The CDR3 totals 14 residues. The V gene's germline CDR1 is GTSNPN and CDR2 SVGIG (reference sequence). Trimming cost V 6 bases and J 7 bases; bases outside gene matches: 14. Original data processing: Nucleated cell counts were estimated from reference gene primer amplification. Generated by immunoSEQ multiplex PCR, the TCRdb table keeps only in-frame clones and is missing some. From that table come the V and J calls and clone size; the DNA was used to work out D and trimming. The sample has 95,000 to 150,000 clones, 86% seen once; the top ten hold about 4.5%. The chain combines TRBV30 with TRBJ2-7; 8 bases fit TRBD1. The TCR comes from a man in his forties or fifties with acute or convalescent COVID-19. Source material: peripheral blood. CDR3 bases: TGTGCCTGCCGAGGGTCGGGACAGGCATCGGAGCAGTACTTC. Protein: CACRGSGQASEQYF.